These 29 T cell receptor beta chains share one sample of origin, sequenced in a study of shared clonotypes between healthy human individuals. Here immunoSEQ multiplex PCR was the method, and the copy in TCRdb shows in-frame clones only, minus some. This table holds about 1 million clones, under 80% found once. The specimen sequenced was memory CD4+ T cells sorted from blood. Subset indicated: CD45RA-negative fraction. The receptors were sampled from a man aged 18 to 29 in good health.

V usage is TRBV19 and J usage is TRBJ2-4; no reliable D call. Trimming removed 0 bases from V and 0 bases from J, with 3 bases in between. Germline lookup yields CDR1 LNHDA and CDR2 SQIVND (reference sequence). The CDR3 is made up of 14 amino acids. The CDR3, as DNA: TGTGCCAGTAGTATAGAGGGAGCCAAAAACATTCAGTACTTC. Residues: CASSIEGAKNIQYF.

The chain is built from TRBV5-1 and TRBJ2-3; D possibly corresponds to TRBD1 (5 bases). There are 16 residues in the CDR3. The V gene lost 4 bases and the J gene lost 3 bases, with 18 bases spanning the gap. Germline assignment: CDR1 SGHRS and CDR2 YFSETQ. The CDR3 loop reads CASSLGMGRGTDTQYF. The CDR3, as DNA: TGCGCCAGCAGCCTAGGCATGGGAAGGGGAACAGATACGCAGTATTTT.

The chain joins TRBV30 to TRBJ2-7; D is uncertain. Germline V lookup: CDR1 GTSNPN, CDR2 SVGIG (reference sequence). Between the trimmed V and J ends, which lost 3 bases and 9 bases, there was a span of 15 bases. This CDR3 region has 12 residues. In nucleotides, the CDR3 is TGTGCCTGGAGATCGATCGGCTCTGGGCAGTACTTC. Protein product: CAWRSIGSGQYF.

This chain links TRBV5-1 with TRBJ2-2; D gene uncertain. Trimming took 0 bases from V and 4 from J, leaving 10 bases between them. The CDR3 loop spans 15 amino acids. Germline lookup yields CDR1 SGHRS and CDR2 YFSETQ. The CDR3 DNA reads TGCGCCAGCAGCTTGGGGGCGCCTGGCACCGGGGAGCTGTTTTTT. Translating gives CASSLGAPGTGELFF.

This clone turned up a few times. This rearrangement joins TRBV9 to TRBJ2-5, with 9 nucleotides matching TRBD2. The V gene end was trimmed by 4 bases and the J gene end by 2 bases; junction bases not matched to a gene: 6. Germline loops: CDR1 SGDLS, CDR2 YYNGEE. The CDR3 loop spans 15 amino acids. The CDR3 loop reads CASSRGGANQETQYF. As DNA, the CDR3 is TGTGCCAGCAGCCGCGGGGGGGCGAATCAAGAGACCCAGTACTTC.

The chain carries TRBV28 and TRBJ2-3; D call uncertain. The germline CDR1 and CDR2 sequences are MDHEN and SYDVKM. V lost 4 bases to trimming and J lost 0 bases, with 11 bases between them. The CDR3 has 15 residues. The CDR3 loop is CASSSYQSSTDTQYF. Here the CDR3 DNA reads TGTGCCAGCAGTTCCTATCAGTCTAGCACAGATACGCAGTATTTT.

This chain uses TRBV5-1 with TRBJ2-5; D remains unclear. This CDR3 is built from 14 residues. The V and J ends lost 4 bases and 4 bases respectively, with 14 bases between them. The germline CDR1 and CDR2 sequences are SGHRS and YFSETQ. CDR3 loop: CASSTNGMTETQYF. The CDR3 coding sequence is TGCGCCAGCAGCACGAACGGCATGACAGAGACCCAGTACTTC. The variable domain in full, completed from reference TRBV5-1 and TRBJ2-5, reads KAGVTQTPRYLIKTRGQQVTLSCSPISGHRSVSWYQQTPGQGLQFLFEYFSETQRNKGNFPGRFSGRQFSNSRSEMNVSTLELGDSALYLCASSTNGMTETQYFGPGTRLLVL.

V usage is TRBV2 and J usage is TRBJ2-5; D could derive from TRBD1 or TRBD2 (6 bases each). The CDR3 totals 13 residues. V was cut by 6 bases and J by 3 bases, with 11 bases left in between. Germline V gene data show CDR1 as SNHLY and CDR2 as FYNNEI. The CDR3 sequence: CASRGGWEETQYF. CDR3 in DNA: TGTGCCAGCAGGGGGGGCTGGGAAGAGACCCAGTACTTC.

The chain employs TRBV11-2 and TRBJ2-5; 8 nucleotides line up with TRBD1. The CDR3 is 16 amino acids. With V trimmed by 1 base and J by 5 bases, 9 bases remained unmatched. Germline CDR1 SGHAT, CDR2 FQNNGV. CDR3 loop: CASSLGRVQGEETQYF. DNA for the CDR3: TGTGCCAGCAGCTTAGGGCGGGTACAGGGGGAGGAGACCCAGTACTTC.

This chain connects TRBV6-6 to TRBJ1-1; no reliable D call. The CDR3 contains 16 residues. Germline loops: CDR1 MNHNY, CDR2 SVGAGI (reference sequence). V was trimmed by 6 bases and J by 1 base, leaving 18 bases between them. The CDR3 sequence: CASSGRIVATNTEAFF. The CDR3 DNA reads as TGTGCCAGCAGCGGCAGGATTGTAGCTACGAACACTGAAGCTTTCTTT.

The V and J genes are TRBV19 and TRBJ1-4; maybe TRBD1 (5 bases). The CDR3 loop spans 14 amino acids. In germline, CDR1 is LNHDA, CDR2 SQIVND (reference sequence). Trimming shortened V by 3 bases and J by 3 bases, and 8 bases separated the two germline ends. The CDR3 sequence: CASSIGTSNEKLFF. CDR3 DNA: TGTGCCAGTAGTATCGGGACCTCTAATGAAAAACTGTTTTTT.

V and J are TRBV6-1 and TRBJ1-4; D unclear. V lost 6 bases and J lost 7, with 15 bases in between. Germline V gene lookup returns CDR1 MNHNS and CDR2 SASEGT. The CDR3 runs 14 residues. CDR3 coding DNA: TGTGCCAGCAGAGGGATAGCGGGTGGTGAAAAACTGTTTTTT. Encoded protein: CASRGIAGGEKLFF.

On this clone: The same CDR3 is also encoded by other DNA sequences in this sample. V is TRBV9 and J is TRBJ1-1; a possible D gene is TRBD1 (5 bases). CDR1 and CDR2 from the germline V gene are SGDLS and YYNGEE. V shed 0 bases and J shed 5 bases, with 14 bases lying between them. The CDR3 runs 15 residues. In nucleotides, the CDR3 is TGTGCCAGCAGCGTAGGGGAAGGGGCGGATACTGAAGCTTTCTTT. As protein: CASSVGEGADTEAFF.

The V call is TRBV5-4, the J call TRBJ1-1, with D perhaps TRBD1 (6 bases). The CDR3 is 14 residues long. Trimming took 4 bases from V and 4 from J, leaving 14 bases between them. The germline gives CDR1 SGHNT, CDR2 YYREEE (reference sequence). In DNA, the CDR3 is TGTGCCAGCAGCCCCGCGGGGGGGCGCACTGAAGCTTTCTTT. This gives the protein CASSPAGGRTEAFF. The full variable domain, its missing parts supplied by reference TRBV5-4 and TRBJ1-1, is ETGVTQSPTHLIKTRGQQVTLRCSSQSGHNTVSWYQQALGQGPQFIFQYYREEENGRGNFPPRFSGLQFPNYSSELNVNALELDDSALYLCASSPAGGRTEAFFGQGTRLTVV.

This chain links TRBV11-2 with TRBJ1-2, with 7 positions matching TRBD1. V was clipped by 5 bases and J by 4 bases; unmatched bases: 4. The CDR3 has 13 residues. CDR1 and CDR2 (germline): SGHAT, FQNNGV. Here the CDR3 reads CASSPDRVYGYTF. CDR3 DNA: TGTGCCAGCAGCCCAGACAGGGTCTATGGCTACACCTTC.

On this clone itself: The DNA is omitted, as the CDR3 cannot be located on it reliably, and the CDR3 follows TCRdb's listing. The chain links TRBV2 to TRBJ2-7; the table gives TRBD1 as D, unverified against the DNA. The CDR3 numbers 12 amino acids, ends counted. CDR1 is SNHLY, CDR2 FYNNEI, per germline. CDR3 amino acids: CASSVGAGAEYF.

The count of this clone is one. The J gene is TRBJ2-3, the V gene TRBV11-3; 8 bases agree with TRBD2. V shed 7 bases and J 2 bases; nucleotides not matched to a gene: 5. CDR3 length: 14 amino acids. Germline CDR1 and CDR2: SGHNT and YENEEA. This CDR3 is CASTPGGDTDTQYF. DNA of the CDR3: TGTGCCAGCACCCCCGGGGGGGACACAGATACGCAGTATTTT.

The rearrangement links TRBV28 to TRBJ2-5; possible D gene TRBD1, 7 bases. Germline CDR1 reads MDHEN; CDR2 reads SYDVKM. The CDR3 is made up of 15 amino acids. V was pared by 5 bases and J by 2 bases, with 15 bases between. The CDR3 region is CASSQQQGRQETQYF. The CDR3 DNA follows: TGTGCCAGCAGTCAACAACAGGGGAGGCAAGAGACCCAGTACTTC.

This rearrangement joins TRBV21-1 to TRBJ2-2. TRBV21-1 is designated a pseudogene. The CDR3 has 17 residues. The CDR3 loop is CASSKARGTENTGELFF. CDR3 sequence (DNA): TGTGCCAGCAGCAAAGCGCGGGGGACAGAGAACACCGGGGAGCTGTTTTTT.

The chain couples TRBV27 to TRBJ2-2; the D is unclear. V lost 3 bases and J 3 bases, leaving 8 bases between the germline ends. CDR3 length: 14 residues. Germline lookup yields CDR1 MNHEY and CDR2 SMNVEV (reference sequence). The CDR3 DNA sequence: TGTGCCAGCAGTTTGAATAGATACACCGGGGAGCTGTTTTTT. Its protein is CASSLNRYTGELFF.

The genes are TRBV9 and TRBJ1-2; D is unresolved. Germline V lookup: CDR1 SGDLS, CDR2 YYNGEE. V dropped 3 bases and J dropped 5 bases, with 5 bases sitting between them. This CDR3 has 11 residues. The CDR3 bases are TGTGCCAGCAGCGCCCTTTATGGCTACACCTTC. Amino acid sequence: CASSALYGYTF. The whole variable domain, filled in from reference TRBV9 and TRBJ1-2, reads DSGVTQTPKHLITATGQRVTLRCSPRSGDLSVYWYQQSLDQGLQFLIQYYNGEERAKGNILERFSAQQFPDLHSELNLSSLELGDSALYFCASSALYGYTFGSGTRLTVV.

CDR3 nucleotides: TGCAGCTCCCTGGGGCTAGCGGGGGGTAACACAGATACGCAGTATTTT. It is translated as CSSLGLAGGNTDTQYF. V gene TRBV29-1 combines with J gene TRBJ2-3; 11 nucleotides align to TRBD2. V was pared by 8 bases and J by 2 bases, with 12 bases of the junction left unmatched. Germline loops: CDR1 SQVTM, CDR2 ANQGSEA. The CDR3 has 16 residues.

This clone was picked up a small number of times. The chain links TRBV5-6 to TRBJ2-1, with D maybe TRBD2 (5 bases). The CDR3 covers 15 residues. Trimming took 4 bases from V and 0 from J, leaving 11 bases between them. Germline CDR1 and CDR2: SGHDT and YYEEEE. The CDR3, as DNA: TGTGCCAGCAGCCGTCAGCGGAGCTCCTACAATGAGCAGTTCTTC. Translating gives CASSRQRSSYNEQFF.

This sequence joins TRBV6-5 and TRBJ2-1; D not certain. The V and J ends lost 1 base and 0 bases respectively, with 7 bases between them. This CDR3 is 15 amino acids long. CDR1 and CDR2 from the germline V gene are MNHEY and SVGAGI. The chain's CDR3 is CASSYWDSSYNEQFF. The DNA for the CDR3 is TGTGCCAGCAGTTACTGGGATTCCTCCTACAATGAGCAGTTCTTC.

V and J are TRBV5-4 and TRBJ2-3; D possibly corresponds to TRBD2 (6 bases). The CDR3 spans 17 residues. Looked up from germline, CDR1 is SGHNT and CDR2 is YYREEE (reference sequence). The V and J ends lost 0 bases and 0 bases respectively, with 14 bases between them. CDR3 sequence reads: CASSLDLPGTSTDTQYF. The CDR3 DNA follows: TGTGCCAGCAGCTTGGATCTCCCAGGGACTAGCACAGATACGCAGTATTTT.

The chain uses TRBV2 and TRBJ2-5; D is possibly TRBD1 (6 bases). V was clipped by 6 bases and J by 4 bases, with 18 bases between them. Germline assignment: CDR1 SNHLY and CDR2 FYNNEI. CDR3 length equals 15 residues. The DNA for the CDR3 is TGTGCCAGCAGCGCTGGACAGACCCGAGGAGAGACCCAGTACTTC. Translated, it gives CASSAGQTRGETQYF.

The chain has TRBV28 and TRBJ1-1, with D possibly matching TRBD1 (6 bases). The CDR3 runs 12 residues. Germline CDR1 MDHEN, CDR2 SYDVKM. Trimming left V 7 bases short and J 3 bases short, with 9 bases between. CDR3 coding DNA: TGTGCCAGCATAGGGGGGTACACTGAAGCTTTCTTT. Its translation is CASIGGYTEAFF.

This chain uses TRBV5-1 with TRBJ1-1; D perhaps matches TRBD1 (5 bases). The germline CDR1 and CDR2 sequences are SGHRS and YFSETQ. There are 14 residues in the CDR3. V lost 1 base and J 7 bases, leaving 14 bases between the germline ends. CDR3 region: CASSLTGAQGEAFF. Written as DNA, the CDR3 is TGCGCCAGCAGCTTGACTGGGGCGCAGGGTGAAGCTTTCTTT.

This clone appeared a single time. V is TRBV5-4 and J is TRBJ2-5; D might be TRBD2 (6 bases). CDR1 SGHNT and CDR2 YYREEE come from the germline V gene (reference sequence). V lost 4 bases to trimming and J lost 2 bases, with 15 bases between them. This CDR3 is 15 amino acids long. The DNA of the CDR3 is TGTGCCAGCAGCCCAAGTAGCGGCTCGCAAGAGACCCAGTACTTC. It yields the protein CASSPSSGSQETQYF.